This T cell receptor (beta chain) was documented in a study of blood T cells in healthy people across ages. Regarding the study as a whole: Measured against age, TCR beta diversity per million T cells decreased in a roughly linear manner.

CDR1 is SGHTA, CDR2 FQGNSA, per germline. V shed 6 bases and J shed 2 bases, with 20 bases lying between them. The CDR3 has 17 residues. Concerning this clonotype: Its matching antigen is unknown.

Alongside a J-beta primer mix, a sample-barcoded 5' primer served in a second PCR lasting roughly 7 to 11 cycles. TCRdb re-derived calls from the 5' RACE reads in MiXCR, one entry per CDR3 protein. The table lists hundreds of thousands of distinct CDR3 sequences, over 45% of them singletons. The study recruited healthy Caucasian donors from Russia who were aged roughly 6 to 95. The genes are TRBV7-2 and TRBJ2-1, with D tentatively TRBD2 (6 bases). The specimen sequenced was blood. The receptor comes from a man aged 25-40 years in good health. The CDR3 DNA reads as TGTGCCAGCAGATTAACTGTCGCGGGACTCACCTACAATGAGCAGTTCTTC. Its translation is CASRLTVAGLTYNEQFF.